The 5 T cell receptor beta chains listed next were all sequenced from one sample in a study of T cell responses to AZD1222 COVID-19 vaccine (TCRdb year 2021). The meaning of the sample's time point label: about 28 days (+/-7) after the second vaccine dose. The library relied on the immunoSEQ multiplex PCR assay. TCRdb mirrors the immuneACCESS table, restricted to in-frame sequences. Some clones are absent from its copies; in checked studies, under half trace to an unresolved V gene, and the reason for the others is unknown. This sample has about 110,000 clones in its table, and approximately 92% of those were observed once. Roughly 7.9% of the sample rests with the top ten. The source was peripheral blood, collected 28 days after the second AZD1222 dose. All receptors come from an adult who received the AZD1222 COVID-19 vaccine.

CDR3 DNA sequence: TGTGCCAGCAGCTTGGCTCGACCGGGAGGGAGCTCTGGAAACACCATATATTTT. This sequence encodes CASSLARPGGSSGNTIYF. V gene TRBV5-4 combines with J gene TRBJ1-3; D remains unclear. CDR3 size: 18 residues. Germline assignment: CDR1 SGHNT and CDR2 YYREEE (reference sequence). With 0 bases removed from V and 0 bases from J, the gap between germline ends came to 16 bases.

The V gene is TRBV19, the J gene TRBJ1-5, with D maybe TRBD1 (5 bases). With 5 bases removed from V and 4 bases from J, the gap between germline ends came to 27 bases. In germline, CDR1 is LNHDA, CDR2 SQIVND (reference sequence). The CDR3 totals 19 residues. For the CDR3, the DNA is TGTGCCAGTAGTCGCTCGAGTACGGGACCCAGTATAGTTAATCAGCCCCAGCATTTT. Translating gives CASSRSSTGPSIVNQPQHF.

The CDR3 is CASSLRQVYGYTF. In nucleotides, the CDR3 is TGTGCCAGCAGTTTGAGACAGGTTTATGGCTACACCTTC. The chain couples TRBV12-3 or TRBV12-4 to TRBJ1-2; the D gene is possibly TRBD1 (6 bases). The CDR3 is 13 amino acids. The V gene lost 3 bases and the J gene lost 5 bases, with 10 bases spanning the gap.

The V and J genes are TRBV5-1 and TRBJ2-2; maybe TRBD2 (5 bases). The CDR3 has 17 amino acids. Trimming shortened V by 6 bases and J by 5 bases, and 23 bases separated the two germline ends. The V gene's germline CDR1 is SGHRS and CDR2 YFSETQ. CDR3 amino acids: CASTTISGIYGTGELFF. The CDR3 nucleotides are TGCGCCAGCACCACTATTTCGGGGATCTATGGGACCGGGGAGCTGTTTTTT. Using reference TRBV5-1 and TRBJ2-2 for the parts outside the CDR3, the full variable domain is KAGVTQTPRYLIKTRGQQVTLSCSPISGHRSVSWYQQTPGQGLQFLFEYFSETQRNKGNFPGRFSGRQFSNSRSEMNVSTLELGDSALYLCASTTISGIYGTGELFFGEGSRLTVL.

This chain uses TRBV5-1 with TRBJ2-7, with 9 bases aligning to TRBD1. The J segment lost 6 bases and the V segment lost 0 bases, leaving 7 bases of the junction unmatched. The CDR3 is 15 amino acids. The germline gives CDR1 SGHRS, CDR2 YFSETQ. The CDR3 region is CASSLGGTGPFEQYF. In DNA, the CDR3 is TGCGCCAGCAGCTTGGGGGGGACAGGGCCGTTCGAGCAGTACTTC.